A single sample gave rise to the 29 T cell receptor beta chains below, sequenced in a study of blood T cells in healthy people across ages. A J-beta primer mix and a sample-barcoded 5' primer were used in a second PCR of about 7 to 11 cycles. TCRdb reanalysed the 5' RACE reads using MiXCR and keeps one entry per CDR3 protein. The sample has roughly 900,000 distinct CDR3 sequences, under 30% seen once. Sequences were obtained from blood. Receptor source: a woman of 80 years or more in good health.

This clonotype came up a few times. A much larger clone differs from this one at a single base, so this may be a read error. The rearrangement joins TRBV2 to TRBJ2-1; 8 nucleotides match TRBD2. The J call may be mistaken, given a closer DNA end match to TRBJ2-7. The CDR3 runs to 15 residues. Looked up from germline, CDR1 is SNHLY and CDR2 is FYNNEI. CDR3 coding DNA: TGTGCCAGCAGTGACTTAGGCGGGGGGTACAATGAGCAGTACTTC. Translating it yields CASSDLGGGYNEQYF.

This clonotype showed up just a few times. This chain joins TRBV6-6 and TRBJ2-5; D gene uncertain. There are 14 residues in the CDR3. V was pared by 2 bases and J by 5 bases, with 12 bases between. Germline CDR1 is MNHNY and CDR2 is SVGAGI (reference sequence). For the CDR3, the DNA is TGTGCCAGCAGTTACAGGCCTAGAGACGAGACCCAGTACTTC. It encodes CASSYRPRDETQYF.

V and J are TRBV7-2 and TRBJ2-5; D unresolved. Trimming removed 1 base at V and 2 bases at J, with 14 bases between. Germline CDR1 and CDR2: SGHTA and FQGNSA. CDR3 size: 16 residues. DNA for the CDR3: TGTGCCAGCAGCTTAGTGTCCGGGCAGACGCAAGAGACCCAGTACTTC. Amino acid sequence: CASSLVSGQTQETQYF.

V and J are TRBV13 and TRBJ1-2; 7 positions agree with TRBD1. The CDR3 loop spans 14 amino acids. Germline CDR1 is PRHDT and CDR2 is FYEKMQ (reference sequence). V was clipped by 4 bases and J by 3 bases; unmatched bases: 5. The CDR3 is CASSSDRADYGYTF. The CDR3 nucleotides are TGTGCCAGCAGCTCTGACAGGGCTGACTATGGCTACACCTTC. Full variable domain (remainder filled in from reference TRBV13 and TRBJ1-2): AAGVIQSPRHLIKEKRETATLKCYPIPRHDTVYWYQQGPGQDPQFLISFYEKMQSDKGSIPDRFSAQQFSDYHSELNMSSLELGDSALYFCASSSDRADYGYTFGSGTRLTVV.

With respect to this clonotype: One junction end disagrees with the germline gene, perhaps due to a read error. The V gene is TRBV6-2 or TRBV6-3, the J gene TRBJ1-2; the match to TRBD1 covers 8 bases. This CDR3 region has 15 residues. In germline, CDR1 is MNHEY, CDR2 SVGEGT. The CDR3 reads CANSSSFQGANGYTF. The CDR3 nucleotides are TGTGCCAACAGTTCTTCTTTTCAGGGGGCCAATGGCTACACCTTC.

Ten or more counts support this clonotype. The rearrangement links TRBV12-3 or TRBV12-4 to TRBJ2-1, with D uncertain. The CDR3 covers 15 residues. V was cut by 5 bases and J by 4 bases, with 15 bases left in between. The DNA of the CDR3 is TGTGCCAGCAGTATAACACGACTCAGATACAATGAGCAGTTCTTC. It translates to CASSITRLRYNEQFF.

This clonotype was seen more than once but under ten times. CDR3 region: CASAGSYNSPLHF. The CDR3 nucleotides read TGTGCCAGTGCAGGGTCCTATAATTCACCCCTCCACTTT. The chain links TRBV11-2 to TRBJ1-6; D is perhaps TRBD1 (5 bases). V dropped 9 bases and J dropped 1 base, with 7 bases sitting between them. Per the germline V gene, CDR1 is SGHAT and CDR2 is FQNNGV. This CDR3 comprises 13 residues.

Note on this clonotype: A much larger clone lies a single base off, so this may be a read error. CDR3 in amino acids: CASSLAPTGAPYNEQYF. DNA for the CDR3: TGCGCCAGCAGCTTGGCACCAACAGGGGCCCCCTACAATGAGCAGTACTTC. The J gene is TRBJ2-1, the V gene TRBV5-1; 7 bases align to TRBD1. The end of the DNA aligns better with TRBJ2-7, so the J call may be wrong. CDR3 length equals 17 residues. Per the germline V gene, CDR1 is SGHRS and CDR2 is YFSETQ.

The chain joins TRBV3-1 to TRBJ1-2; no firm D call. The CDR3 consists of 12 residues. The germline gives CDR1 LGHDT, CDR2 YNNKEL (reference sequence). Trimming removed 3 bases at V and 6 bases at J, with 8 bases between. CDR3 sequence (DNA): TGTGCCAGCAGCCACCGGGAAAATGGCTACACCTTC. It translates to CASSHRENGYTF.

On this clonotype: A single base separates this from a much larger clone, so it may be a read error. The chain is built from TRBV5-1 and TRBJ2-3, with TRBD2 matching 9 bases. From germline, CDR1 is SGHRS and CDR2 YFSETQ. The CDR3 contains 16 residues. The CDR3 spells CASSLSGGGGSDTRYF. In DNA form, the CDR3 reads TGCGCCAGCAGCTTGTCTGGCGGGGGGGGTTCAGATACGCGGTATTTT.

On this clonotype: An end of the junction differs from the germline gene, which may be a read error. This chain links TRBV3-1 with TRBJ2-1; weak D call: TRBD1 (6 bases). This CDR3 is 14 amino acids long. Looked up from germline, CDR1 is LGHDT and CDR2 is YNNKEL (reference sequence). In DNA, the CDR3 is TGTGCCGGCAGCCAAGGGGACACGAACGATGAGCAGTTCTTC. This gives the protein CAGSQGDTNDEQFF.

The table lists this clonotype with a few counts. This clone may be a read error of a much larger clone one base away. The J gene is TRBJ2-7, the V gene TRBV11-2; 9 bases are shared with TRBD2. Germline loops: CDR1 SGHAT, CDR2 FQNNGV. The CDR3 is 14 residues long. The ends lost 4 bases at V and 3 bases at J; junction bases unmatched: 4. The CDR3 protein is CASSWASGVYEQYF. In nucleotides, the CDR3 is TGTGCCAGCAGCTGGGCTAGCGGGGTCTACGAGCAGTACTTC.

The chain is built from TRBV6-1 and TRBJ1-1; D gene uncertain. Trimming took off 1 base at V and 0 bases at J, with 9 bases between the two ends. The CDR3 is 15 amino acids. The germline CDR1 and CDR2 sequences are MNHNS and SASEGT. The CDR3 DNA follows: TGTGCCAGCAGTGAAGTGGTCAGATTGAACACTGAAGCTTTCTTT. Translated: CASSEVVRLNTEAFF.

Of note for this clonotype: The junction departs from the called germline gene at one end, perhaps through a read error. This chain joins TRBV7-2 and TRBJ2-2; no definite D call. Germline CDR1 is SGHTA and CDR2 is FQGNSA. The CDR3 runs to 15 residues. This CDR3 is CVSSLRSRNTGELFF. The CDR3 DNA sequence: TGTGTCAGCAGCTTAAGGTCCCGGAACACCGGGGAGCTGTTTTTT.

This clonotype appeared many times. This chain uses TRBV6-5 with TRBJ2-5; D may be TRBD1 (6 bases). Trimming left V 6 bases short and J 5 bases short, with 25 bases between. Germline V gene sequence: CDR1 MNHEY, CDR2 SVGAGI. The CDR3 is made up of 17 amino acids. The CDR3 reads CASRPPGRSQGRETQYF. The CDR3 DNA is TGTGCCAGCAGACCGCCGGGCAGGTCGCAGGGGCGGGAGACCCAGTACTTC.

This chain uses TRBV18 with TRBJ2-1; maybe TRBD1 (6 bases). Trimming pared 4 bases from V and 6 bases from J, leaving 13 bases between. The CDR3 is made up of 14 amino acids. The germline CDR1 and CDR2 sequences are KGHSH and LQKENI. This CDR3 reads CASSRTKGGNEQFF. CDR3 bases: TGTGCCAGCTCACGAACCAAAGGGGGCAATGAGCAGTTCTTC.

There are many counts of this clonotype. The chain joins TRBV2 to TRBJ2-5, with a possible D match to TRBD1 (6 bases). The CDR3 runs 13 residues. V lost 10 bases, J lost 1 base, and 13 bases lay in between. Germline loops: CDR1 SNHLY, CDR2 FYNNEI. The CDR3 here is CATYRDIQETQYF. In DNA, the CDR3 is TGTGCCACCTACAGGGACATCCAAGAGACCCAGTACTTC.

This chain connects TRBV12-3 or TRBV12-4 to TRBJ2-3, with TRBD2 matching 8 bases. V lost 2 bases and J lost 3; bases outside the gene matches: 7. The CDR3 is made up of 16 amino acids. The CDR3 sequence is CASSLYGGGRTDTQYF. The CDR3 DNA reads TGTGCCAGCAGTTTATACGGGGGGGGTAGAACAGATACGCAGTATTTT.

This clonotype occurred a few times. The J gene is TRBJ2-5, the V gene TRBV18; no clear D. The germline V and J ends were trimmed by 3 bases and 1 base, with 12 bases remaining between them. The CDR3 spans 15 residues. CDR1 and CDR2 (germline): KGHSH, LQKENI. The CDR3 DNA reads TGTGCCAGCTCACCCAACCTCAACCTCCAAGAGACCCAGTACTTC. Translated, it gives CASSPNLNLQETQYF.

This clonotype was observed at least ten times. The V and J genes are TRBV18 and TRBJ2-3, with unresolved D. The CDR3 loop spans 14 amino acids. Germline CDR1 and CDR2: KGHSH and LQKENI. Trimming cost V 3 bases and J 2 bases, with 9 bases left between them. CDR3 region: CASSPLPTTDTQYF. The CDR3 DNA follows: TGTGCCAGCTCACCCTTACCGACCACAGATACGCAGTATTTT.

This clonotype was observed many times. The genes are TRBV5-5 and TRBJ2-7, with D hard to call. The CDR3 is 12 residues long. Germline-derived CDR1 and CDR2 are SGHKS and YYEKEE (reference sequence). Trimming pared 4 bases from V and 4 bases from J, leaving 9 bases between. The DNA for the CDR3 is TGTGCCAGCAGCACTGCCGGATACGAGCAGTACTTC. Translating gives CASSTAGYEQYF.

Points on this clonotype: Just one base apart from a much larger clone, this may be a read error. The CDR3 ends on some other residue instead of the conserved phenylalanine or tryptophan, so this is likely a read error. The V gene is TRBV6-2 or TRBV6-3, the J gene TRBJ2-1; 7 nucleotides match TRBD2. The CDR3 is made up of 14 amino acids. Germline-derived CDR1 and CDR2 are MNHEY and SVGEGT. The J segment lost 6 bases and the V segment lost 6 bases, leaving 8 bases of the junction unmatched. CDR3 DNA: TGTGCCAGCAGCCCTGGACTAGGTTTCAATGAGCAGTTCGTC. Protein sequence: CASSPGLGFNEQFV.

This clonotype showed up just a few times. The chain is built from TRBV20-1 and TRBJ1-4; D gene unclear. With 3 bases removed from V and 8 bases from J, the gap between germline ends came to 13 bases. CDR3 length: 13 residues. Germline V gene lookup returns CDR1 DFQATT and CDR2 SNEGSKA (reference sequence). The CDR3 sequence is CSARKEGGEKLFF. The DNA of the CDR3 is TGCAGTGCTAGGAAAGAGGGAGGCGAAAAACTGTTTTTT.

This clonotype was recorded many times. The J gene is TRBJ2-3, the V gene TRBV11-2, with D tentatively TRBD1 (5 bases). The CDR3 loop spans 14 amino acids. Germline-derived CDR1 and CDR2 are SGHAT and FQNNGV. Trimming stripped 6 bases from V and 0 bases from J, with 10 bases between. In DNA, the CDR3 is TGTGCCAGCAGACTCGACAGCAGCACAGATACGCAGTATTTT. Translation gives CASRLDSSTDTQYF.

This clonotype occurred many times. J is TRBJ1-2 and V is TRBV20-1; D is unclear. The CDR3 loop spans 14 amino acids. In germline, CDR1 is DFQATT, CDR2 SNEGSKA (reference sequence). With 0 bases removed from V and 2 bases from J, the gap between germline ends came to 10 bases. Written as DNA, the CDR3 is TGCAGTGCTAGAGATCGGCCCATCAACTATGGCTACACCTTC. This codes for CSARDRPINYGYTF.

This clonotype showed up many times. The chain's CDR3 is CASSKGRQLTDTQYF. CDR3 coding DNA: TGTGCCAGCAGCAAAGGGAGACAGTTGACAGATACGCAGTATTTT. The chain uses TRBV21-1 and TRBJ2-3; the table's D gene call, TRBD1, was not cross checked with the DNA. TRBV21-1 is a pseudogene. CDR3 size: 15 residues.

This clonotype was seen a single time. The rearrangement links TRBV19 to TRBJ2-2; TRBD1 is a possible D gene (5 bases). The CDR3 spans 15 residues. V lost 5 bases, J lost 2 bases, and 12 bases lay in between. CDR1 and CDR2 (germline): LNHDA, SQIVND (reference sequence). CDR3 in DNA: TGTGCCAGTAGTCCCGAAGGGGTTAACACCGGGGAGCTGTTTTTT. This encodes CASSPEGVNTGELFF. Full variable domain (outside the CDR3, taken from reference TRBV19 and TRBJ2-2): DGGITQSPKYLFRKEGQNVTLSCEQNLNHDAMYWYRQDPGQGLRLIYYSQIVNDFQKGDIAEGYSVSREKKESFPLTVTSAQKNPTAFYLCASSPEGVNTGELFFGEGSRLTVL.

This clonotype appeared many times. This rearrangement joins TRBV27 to TRBJ2-7, with 8 bases fitting TRBD1. CDR3 length: 17 residues. Germline loops: CDR1 MNHEY, CDR2 SMNVEV (reference sequence). Trimming removed 0 bases from V and 3 bases from J; junction bases left unmatched: 10. This CDR3 reads CASSLSRAWTGNYEQYF. In DNA form, the CDR3 reads TGTGCCAGCAGTTTATCTCGAGCATGGACAGGGAACTACGAGCAGTACTTC.

This sequence joins TRBV7-8 and TRBJ2-1; D may be TRBD1 or TRBD2 (5 bases each). V shed 1 base and J shed 13 bases, with 32 bases lying between them. CDR1 is SGHVS, CDR2 FQNEAQ, per germline. CDR3 size: 19 residues. The CDR3 loop reads CASSLVGGRGRRKKETQFF. The CDR3 nucleotides read TGTGCCAGCAGCTTAGTTGGAGGAAGGGGACGGCGAAAGAAGGAGACCCAGTTCTTC.